This is a list of T cell receptor beta chains from one sample in a study of T cell responses to AZD1222 COVID-19 vaccine. Sequencing was performed with immunoSEQ multiplex PCR; in TCRdb, only in-frame clones are kept and a portion is missing. Of some 120,000 clones detected, approximately 90% appear once; the ten largest clones hold about 7.8%. This material consisted of peripheral blood, taken on day 0 of AZD1222 vaccination. The receptors shown here come from an adult in good health. The CDR3 runs from the conserved cysteine through the conserved F or W. Fields, in order: clone size, J gene, D gene, V gene, CDR3 protein, CDR3 DNA. The D gene is left open where the match is weak. Size is omitted from some rows. Given values are once, few, many or a class for expanded clones.

NA	TRBJ1-4	NA	TRBV6-1	CASSEVVWEKLFF	TGTGCCAGCAGTGAAGTTGTTTGGGAAAAACTGTTTTTT
NA	TRBJ1-1	TRBD1	TRBV11-2	CASSYPGQGVTEAFF	TGTGCCAGCAGCTACCCGGGACAGGGGGTCACTGAAGCTTTCTTT
NA	TRBJ2-1	TRBD2	TRBV28	CASSLGGRSFNEQFF	TGTGCCAGCAGTTTGGGCGGGAGGTCCTTTAATGAGCAGTTCTTC
NA	TRBJ2-1	NA	TRBV19	CASVSPGLSHREQFF	TGTGCCAGTGTTAGCCCGGGACTCTCACACAGAGAGCAGTTCTTC
NA	TRBJ2-4	NA	TRBV28	CASSLLGGVAGGDIQYF	TGTGCCAGCAGTTTATTGGGCGGTGTTGCAGGAGGGGACATTCAGTACTTC
NA	TRBJ2-3	NA	TRBV4-2	CASSQDTSSSTDTQYF	TGTGCCAGCAGCCAAGATACTAGTTCTAGCACAGATACGCAGTATTTT
NA	TRBJ1-2	NA	TRBV29-1	CSAQQDSLYGYTF	TGCAGCGCCCAGCAGGACAGCCTTTATGGCTACACCTTC
few	TRBJ2-1	NA	TRBV28	CASSAPTGRGGNEQFF	TGTGCCAGCAGTGCCCCGACAGGGAGGGGAGGCAATGAGCAGTTCTTC
few	TRBJ1-5	TRBD1	TRBV6-5	CASSNNGQGSQPQHF	TGTGCCAGCAGTAACAATGGACAGGGGAGTCAGCCCCAGCATTTT
NA	TRBJ1-1	NA	TRBV19	CASSMRENTEAFF	TGTGCCAGTAGTATGAGGGAAAACACTGAAGCTTTCTTT
NA	TRBJ2-7	TRBD1	TRBV29-1	CSVENRGQSYEQYF	TGCAGCGTTGAAAATAGGGGACAGAGCTACGAGCAGTACTTC
NA	TRBJ1-2	NA	TRBV6-1	CASSEFTLGAGGYTF	TGTGCCAGCAGTGAATTTACTCTGGGGGCGGGAGGCTACACCTTC
NA	TRBJ2-3	NA	TRBV9	CASSVAGQPPDTQYF	TGTGCCAGCAGCGTAGCGGGACAACCCCCAGATACGCAGTATTTT
NA	TRBJ1-1	NA	TRBV28	CASTEIVGIGTEAFF	TGTGCCAGCACCGAAATAGTAGGTATTGGCACTGAAGCTTTCTTT
once	TRBJ1-2	NA	TRBV28	CASSSPGAGGYGYTF	TGTGCCAGCAGTTCCCCGGGGGCGGGGGGCTATGGCTACACCTTC
NA	TRBJ1-2	NA	TRBV11-2	CASSPHTRQIYYGYTF	TGTGCCAGCAGCCCGCACACTAGACAGATCTACTATGGCTACACCTTC
NA	TRBJ2-7	TRBD2	TRBV7-6	CASSAQGSGSIYEQYF	TGTGCCAGCAGCGCCCAGGGGAGCGGGAGTATATACGAGCAGTACTTC
NA	TRBJ1-5	NA	TRBV7-9	CASSSGDGNQPQHF	TGTGCCAGCAGCTCCGGGGATGGCAATCAGCCCCAGCATTTT
NA	TRBJ2-4	NA	TRBV5-4	CASSSAGPSGAKNIQYF	TGTGCCAGCAGCTCTGCGGGACCCTCGGGAGCCAAAAACATTCAGTACTTC
once	TRBJ2-3	TRBD2	TRBV10-2	CASSDRTSGMGDTQYF	TGCGCCAGCAGCGACCGGACTAGCGGGATGGGAGATACGCAGTATTTT
NA	TRBJ2-2	NA	TRBV28	CASSLGGSRGTGELFF	TGTGCCAGCAGTTTAGGGGGGTCACGAGGCACCGGGGAGCTGTTTTTT
NA	TRBJ2-7	NA	TRBV30	CAWSQGSYEQYF	TGTGCCTGGAGTCAGGGGTCCTACGAGCAGTACTTC
few	TRBJ1-5	NA	TRBV19	CASSIGRGPNQPQHF	TGTGCCAGTAGTATAGGCAGGGGACCCAATCAGCCCCAGCATTTT
many	TRBJ1-2	NA	TRBV3-1/TRBV3-2	CASSHPSYGYTF	TGTGCCAGCAGCCACCCTTCCTATGGCTACACCTTC
NA	TRBJ1-5	NA	TRBV7-2	CASRSRSGPEGSNQPQHF	TGTGCCAGCAGGAGTCGATCCGGCCCCGAAGGGAGCAATCAGCCCCAGCATTTT
NA	TRBJ1-5	NA	TRBV10-3	CAISVSLLGGGNQPQHF	TGTGCCATCAGTGTATCCCTCCTGGGGGGCGGCAATCAGCCCCAGCATTTT
NA	TRBJ1-5	NA	TRBV7-9	CASSSQGSVQPQHF	TGTGCCAGCAGCTCACAGGGAAGTGTTCAGCCCCAGCATTTT
NA	TRBJ1-1	NA	TRBV30	CAWERGGGTEAFF	TGTGCCTGGGAGCGGGGGGGTGGCACTGAAGCTTTCTTT
once	TRBJ1-1	TRBD1	TRBV27	CASSNTGANTEAFF	TGTGCCAGCAGCAACACAGGGGCAAACACTGAAGCTTTCTTT
NA	TRBJ2-1	NA	TRBV6-6	CASSYSGTSYNEQFF	TGTGCCAGCAGTTACTCGGGCACCTCCTACAATGAGCAGTTCTTC
NA	TRBJ2-2	TRBD2	TRBV7-8	CASSLARRASGRNTGELFF	TGTGCCAGCAGCTTAGCGCGTAGGGCTAGCGGGAGGAACACCGGGGAGCTGTTTTTT
NA	TRBJ1-5	NA	TRBV6-5	CASNVRVNSNQPQHF	TGTGCCAGCAATGTCAGGGTAAATAGCAATCAGCCCCAGCATTTT
NA	TRBJ2-7	TRBD1	TRBV3-1/TRBV3-2	CASSQGVGDRPYEQYF	TGTGCCAGCAGCCAAGGCGTCGGGGACAGGCCCTACGAGCAGTACTTC
NA	TRBJ1-5	NA	TRBV19	CASSPTGRAYSNQPQHF	TGTGCCAGTAGTCCAACAGGACGGGCGTATAGCAATCAGCCCCAGCATTTT
NA	TRBJ1-5	NA	TRBV19	CASSPPARQPQHF	TGTGCCAGTAGTCCCCCCGCGCGGCAGCCCCAGCATTTT
NA	TRBJ2-3	NA	TRBV21-1	CASSADLRTSGSTDTQYF	TGTGCCAGCAGCGCCGACCTGCGGACTAGCGGCTCCACAGATACGCAGTATTTT
NA	TRBJ1-2	NA	TRBV11-2	CASSPSPQFYGYTF	TGTGCCAGCAGCCCGTCGCCCCAGTTCTATGGCTACACCTTC
NA	TRBJ2-7	TRBD2	TRBV28	CASSPTSGGANEQYF	TGTGCCAGCAGTCCGACTAGCGGGGGGGCCAACGAGCAGTACTTC
NA	TRBJ2-3	NA	TRBV5-4	CASSLSAGPSTDTQYF	TGTGCCAGCAGCTTGTCTGCAGGTCCAAGCACAGATACGCAGTATTTT
NA	TRBJ2-7	NA	TRBV20-1	CSARGDYEQYF	TGCAGTGCTAGAGGCGACTACGAGCAGTACTTC
NA	TRBJ2-7	TRBD1	TRBV29-1	CSARTGGDAQYF	TGCAGCGCCCGGACAGGGGGGGACGCGCAGTACTTC